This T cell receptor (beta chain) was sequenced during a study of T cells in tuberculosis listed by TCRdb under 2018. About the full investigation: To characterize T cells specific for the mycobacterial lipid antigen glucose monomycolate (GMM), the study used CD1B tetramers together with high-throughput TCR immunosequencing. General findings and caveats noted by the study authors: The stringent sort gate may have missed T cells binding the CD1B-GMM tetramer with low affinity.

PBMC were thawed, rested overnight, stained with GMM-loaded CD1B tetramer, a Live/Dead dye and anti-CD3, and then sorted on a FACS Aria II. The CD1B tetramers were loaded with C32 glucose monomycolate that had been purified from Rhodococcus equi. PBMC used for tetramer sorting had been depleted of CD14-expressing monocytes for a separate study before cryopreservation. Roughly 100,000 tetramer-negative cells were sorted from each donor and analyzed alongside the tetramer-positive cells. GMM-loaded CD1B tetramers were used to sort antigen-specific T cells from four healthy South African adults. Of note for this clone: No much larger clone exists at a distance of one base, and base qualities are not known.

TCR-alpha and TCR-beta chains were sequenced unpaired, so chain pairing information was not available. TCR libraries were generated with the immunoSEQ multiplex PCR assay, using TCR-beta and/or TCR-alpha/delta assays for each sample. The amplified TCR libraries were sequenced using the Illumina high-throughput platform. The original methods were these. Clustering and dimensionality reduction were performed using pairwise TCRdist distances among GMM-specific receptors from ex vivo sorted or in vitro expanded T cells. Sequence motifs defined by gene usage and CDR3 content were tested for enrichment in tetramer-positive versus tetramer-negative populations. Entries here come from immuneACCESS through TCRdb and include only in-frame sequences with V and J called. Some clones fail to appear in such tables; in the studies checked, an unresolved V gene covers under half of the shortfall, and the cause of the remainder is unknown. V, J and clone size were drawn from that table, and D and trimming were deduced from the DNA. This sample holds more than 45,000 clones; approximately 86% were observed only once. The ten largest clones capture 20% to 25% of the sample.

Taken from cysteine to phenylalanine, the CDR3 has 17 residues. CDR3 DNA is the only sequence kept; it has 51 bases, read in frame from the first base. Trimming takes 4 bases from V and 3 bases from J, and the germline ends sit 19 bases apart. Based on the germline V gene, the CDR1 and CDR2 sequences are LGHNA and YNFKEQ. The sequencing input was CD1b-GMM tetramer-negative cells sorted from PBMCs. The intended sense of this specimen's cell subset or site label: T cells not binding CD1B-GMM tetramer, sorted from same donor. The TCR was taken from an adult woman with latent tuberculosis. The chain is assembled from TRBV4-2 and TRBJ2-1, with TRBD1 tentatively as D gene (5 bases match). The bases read TGTGCCAGCAGCCGCGAATCGTTGGACACGGGCTACAATGAGCAGTTCTTC. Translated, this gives CASSRESLDTGYNEQFF.